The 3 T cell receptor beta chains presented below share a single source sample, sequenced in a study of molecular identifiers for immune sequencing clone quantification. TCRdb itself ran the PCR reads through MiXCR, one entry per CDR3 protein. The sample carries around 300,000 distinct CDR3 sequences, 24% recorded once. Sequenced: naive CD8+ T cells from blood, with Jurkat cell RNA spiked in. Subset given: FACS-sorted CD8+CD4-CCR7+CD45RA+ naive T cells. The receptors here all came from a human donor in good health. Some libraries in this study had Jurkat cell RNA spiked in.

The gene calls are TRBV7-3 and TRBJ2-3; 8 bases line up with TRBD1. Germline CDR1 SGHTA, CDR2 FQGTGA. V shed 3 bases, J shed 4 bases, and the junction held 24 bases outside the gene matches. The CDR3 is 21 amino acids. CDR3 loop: CASSFTGTGLLWRKGADTQYF. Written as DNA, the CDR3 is TGTGCCAGCAGCTTCACCGGGACAGGTCTTCTTTGGCGTAAGGGCGCAGATACGCAGTATTTT.

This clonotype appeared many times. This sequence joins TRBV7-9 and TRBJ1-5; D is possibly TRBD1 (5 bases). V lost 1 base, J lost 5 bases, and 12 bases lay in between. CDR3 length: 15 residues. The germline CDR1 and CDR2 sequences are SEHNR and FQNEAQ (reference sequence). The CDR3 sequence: CASSLGSSGYQPQHF. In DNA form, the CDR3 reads TGTGCCAGCAGCTTAGGATCTTCAGGGTATCAGCCCCAGCATTTT. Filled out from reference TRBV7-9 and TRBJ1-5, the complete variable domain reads DTGVSQNPRHKITKRGQNVTFRCDPISEHNRLYWYRQTLGQGPEFLTYFQNEAQLEKSRLLSDRFSAERPKGSFSTLEIQRTEQGDSAMYLCASSLGSSGYQPQHFGDGTRLSIL.

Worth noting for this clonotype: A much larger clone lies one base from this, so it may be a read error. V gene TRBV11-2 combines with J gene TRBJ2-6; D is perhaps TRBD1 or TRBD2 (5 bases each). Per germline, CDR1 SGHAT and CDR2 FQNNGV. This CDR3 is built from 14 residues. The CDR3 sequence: CASSFYPGGNVLTF. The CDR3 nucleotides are TGTGCCAGCAGCTTCTATCCTGGGGGCAACGTCCTGACTTTC.